What follows are 24 T cell receptor beta chains derived from one specimen sequenced in a study of blood T cell repertoires in COVID-19. Here immunoSEQ multiplex PCR was the method, and the copy in TCRdb shows in-frame clones only, minus some. Among around 190,000 clones listed, 86% were seen once. Material: peripheral blood. Receptor source: a man in his sixties or seventies with active or convalescent COVID-19.

This rearrangement joins TRBV24-1 to TRBJ1-4; 7 bases are a match to TRBD1. Germline CDR1 is KGHDR and CDR2 is SFDVKD. Trimming at V came to 12 bases and at J to 5 bases, leaving 5 bases not matched to a gene. The CDR3 is 12 residues long. The CDR3 DNA is TGTGCCGTAAGGGGACAGAATGAAAAACTGTTTTTT. It yields the protein CAVRGQNEKLFF.

The V and J genes are TRBV7-9 and TRBJ1-4, with TRBD1 as a possible D gene (5 bases). Germline CDR1 SEHNR, CDR2 FQNEAQ (reference sequence). V lost 6 bases and J lost 6, with 14 bases in between. This CDR3 has 14 residues. The CDR3 nucleotides read TGTGCCAGCAGTCCTGGTAGGGGTCATGAAAAACTGTTTTTT. Translated: CASSPGRGHEKLFF.

V usage is TRBV6-6 and J usage is TRBJ2-7; the D gene is possibly TRBD1 (6 bases). The germline CDR1 and CDR2 sequences are MNHNY and SVGAGI (reference sequence). This CDR3 spans 15 amino acids. Trimming removed 7 bases at V and 0 bases at J, with 16 bases between. The CDR3 DNA reads as TGTGCCAGCAACCTTAGGGGGACCCTCTCCTACGAGCAGTACTTC. It encodes CASNLRGTLSYEQYF.

The chain employs TRBV19 and TRBJ2-7; TRBD1 matches 7 bases. The germline gives CDR1 LNHDA, CDR2 SQIVND (reference sequence). V lost 4 bases to trimming and J lost 1 base; unmatched junction nucleotides: 4. The CDR3 consists of 14 residues. The DNA for the CDR3 is TGTGCCAGTAGTACCAGACAGGGTTCCTACGAGCAGTACTTC. This translates into CASSTRQGSYEQYF.

The genes are TRBV18 and TRBJ2-1; a weak D match, TRBD1 (5 bases). The germline V and J ends were trimmed by 3 bases and 10 bases, with 10 bases remaining between them. Germline V CDR1 and CDR2: KGHSH, LQKENI. CDR3 length: 12 residues. CDR3 bases: TGTGCCAGCTCACCTACAGGCCTCGAGCAGTTCTTC. This sequence encodes CASSPTGLEQFF.

CDR3 region: CASSLRSRAGGLGGYTF. CDR3 DNA sequence: TGTGCCAGCAGTTTAAGGAGCCGGGCAGGGGGTCTCGGGGGCTACACCTTC. The gene calls are TRBV27 and TRBJ1-2; 7 bases match TRBD1. The CDR3 runs 17 residues. V lost 2 bases to trimming and J lost 8 bases; unmatched junction nucleotides: 17. The germline V gene has CDR1 MNHEY and CDR2 SMNVEV (reference sequence).

The chain links TRBV10-3 to TRBJ1-5, with D perhaps TRBD1 (6 bases). Per the germline V gene, CDR1 is ENHRY and CDR2 is SYGVKD. The CDR3 totals 14 residues. The V end lost 5 bases, the J end lost 1 base, and 9 bases lay between the germline ends. Written as DNA, the CDR3 is TGTGCCATCAGTCAACAGGGAAGCAATCAGCCCCAGCATTTT. It yields the protein CAISQQGSNQPQHF.

The chain joins TRBV29-1 to TRBJ1-2; 9 positions match TRBD1. The CDR3 consists of 12 residues. CDR1 and CDR2 from the germline V gene are SQVTM and ANQGSEA. The J segment lost 7 bases and the V segment lost 6 bases, leaving 6 bases of the junction unmatched. The CDR3 coding sequence is TGCAGCGTGCAACAGGGGGCACTTGGCTACACCTTC. This gives the protein CSVQQGALGYTF.

This clone was seen more than once but under ten times. The V and J genes are TRBV10-3 and TRBJ2-7; perhaps TRBD2 as D (8 bases). Germline V lookup: CDR1 ENHRY, CDR2 SYGVKD. The CDR3 length is 15 residues. With 11 bases removed from V and 0 bases from J, the gap between germline ends came to 20 bases. The CDR3 loop reads CASGGETGSSYEQYF. CDR3 sequence (DNA): TGTGCCTCGGGGGGGGAGACAGGGAGCTCCTACGAGCAGTACTTC.

The chain has TRBV7-9 and TRBJ2-1, with D perhaps matching TRBD2 (6 bases). CDR1 is SEHNR, CDR2 FQNEAQ, per germline (reference sequence). V lost 3 bases and J 0 bases, leaving 9 bases between the germline ends. The CDR3 runs to 15 residues. The CDR3 reads CASSLDGSSYNEQFF. The CDR3 DNA is TGTGCCAGCAGCTTGGACGGGAGCTCCTACAATGAGCAGTTCTTC.

The gene calls are TRBV4-2 and TRBJ2-7; the D is unclear. This CDR3 comprises 13 residues. The V end lost 0 bases, the J end lost 1 base, and 4 bases lay between the germline ends. Germline V gives CDR1 LGHNA, CDR2 YNFKEQ. In DNA form, the CDR3 reads TGTGCCAGCAGCCAAGATCGGTCCTACGAGCAGTACTTC. This gives the protein CASSQDRSYEQYF.

The CDR3 reads CATSERGDRDEQFF. In DNA form, the CDR3 reads TGTGCCACCAGTGAACGGGGGGATCGGGATGAGCAGTTCTTC. The chain joins TRBV24-1 to TRBJ2-1; 7 bases are shared with TRBD2. V dropped 4 bases and J dropped 8; count of bases not matched to a gene: 7. Germline CDR1 and CDR2: KGHDR and SFDVKD. This CDR3 has 14 amino acids.

J is TRBJ1-1 and V is TRBV19, with D uncertain. V dropped 5 bases and J dropped 5 bases, with 12 bases sitting between them. The germline gives CDR1 LNHDA, CDR2 SQIVND (reference sequence). The CDR3 has 13 amino acids. The CDR3 DNA sequence: TGTGCCAGTAGTCTAATCCGGAGGACTGAAGCTTTCTTT. It specifies CASSLIRRTEAFF.

This clone was seen once. V gene TRBV19 combines with J gene TRBJ2-6; 8 bases map to TRBD1. The V segment lost 7 bases and the J segment 2 bases; nucleotides outside the gene matches: 4. Germline-derived CDR1 and CDR2 are LNHDA and SQIVND (reference sequence). The CDR3 length is 15 residues. The CDR3 DNA follows: TGTGCCAGTAAAGGACAGGGTGCTGGGGCCAACGTCCTGACTTTC. Protein sequence: CASKGQGAGANVLTF.

The sample holds a few counts of this clone. J is TRBJ1-1 and V is TRBV7-2; TRBD1 aligns across 9 bases. Germline assignment: CDR1 SGHTA and CDR2 FQGNSA. This CDR3 is built from 16 residues. With 5 bases clipped from V and 0 bases from J, the junction kept 7 bases outside the gene matches. The CDR3 loop reads CASSKSGTGMNTEAFF. The CDR3 coding sequence is TGTGCCAGCAGCAAATCCGGGACAGGGATGAACACTGAAGCTTTCTTT.

This clone was observed once. V is TRBV19 and J is TRBJ1-5; no definite D call. The ends were cut back, 5 bases at V and 1 base at J, with 12 bases in the middle. Germline assignment: CDR1 LNHDA and CDR2 SQIVND (reference sequence). This CDR3 is built from 15 residues. The DNA for the CDR3 is TGTGCCAGTAGTCCCGGGCAGCGGAGCAATCAGCCCCAGCATTTT. This codes for CASSPGQRSNQPQHF.

The CDR3 loop reads CASSLMPANTGELFF. CDR3 DNA: TGCGCCAGCAGCTTGATGCCGGCGAACACCGGGGAGCTGTTTTTT. The V and J genes are TRBV5-1 and TRBJ2-2; D remains ambiguous. The CDR3 runs 15 residues. Germline V CDR1 and CDR2: SGHRS, YFSETQ. V was cut by 1 base and J by 0 bases, with 7 bases left in between.

V gene TRBV30 combines with J gene TRBJ1-4; TRBD1 is a possible D gene (6 bases). Germline V gene lookup returns CDR1 GTSNPN and CDR2 SVGIG (reference sequence). V lost 2 bases and J 6 bases, leaving 10 bases between the germline ends. CDR3 size: 13 residues. The CDR3 coding sequence is TGTGCCTGGAGTTTACAGGGAGATGAAAAACTGTTTTTT. Amino acids: CAWSLQGDEKLFF.

The chain has TRBV11-2 and TRBJ2-7, with D unresolved. Germline CDR1 SGHAT, CDR2 FQNNGV. V was trimmed by 5 bases and J by 2 bases, leaving 16 bases between them. This CDR3 has 15 amino acids. This CDR3 is CASSPSGAAPYEQYF. DNA for the CDR3: TGTGCCAGCAGCCCCTCCGGTGCGGCTCCCTACGAGCAGTACTTC.

The sample holds a few counts of this clone. This chain connects TRBV6-2 or TRBV6-3 to TRBJ2-7; 7 nucleotides line up with TRBD1. The length of the CDR3 is 14 residues. CDR1 and CDR2 (germline): MNHEY, SVGEGT. Germline trimming cut 2 bases from V and 4 bases from J; bases unmatched to any gene: 5. The CDR3 spells CASSYDREFYEQYF. CDR3 nucleotides: TGTGCCAGCAGTTACGACAGGGAGTTTTACGAGCAGTACTTC.

The rearrangement uses TRBV5-5 and TRBJ2-3; 8 bases map to TRBD2. Germline values: CDR1 SGHKS, CDR2 YYEKEE (reference sequence). J lost 4 bases, V lost 4 bases, and 5 bases had no gene match. The CDR3 has 14 residues. The CDR3 sequence: CASSPWTSSDTQYF. The CDR3 nucleotides read TGTGCCAGCAGCCCCTGGACTAGCTCAGATACGCAGTATTTT.

The genes are TRBV2 and TRBJ2-7, with 7 bases that match TRBD1. Trimming at V came to 8 bases and at J to 3 bases, leaving 7 bases not matched to a gene. The CDR3 runs to 13 residues. Germline V CDR1 and CDR2: SNHLY, FYNNEI. CDR3 sequence (DNA): TGTGCCAGCCGCCAGGACAGGCACTACGAGCAGTACTTC. Its protein product is CASRQDRHYEQYF.

The V gene is TRBV5-1, the J gene TRBJ1-1; tentatively, D is TRBD1 (6 bases). The V gene's germline CDR1 is SGHRS and CDR2 YFSETQ. Between the trimmed V and J ends, which lost 4 bases and 1 base, there was a span of 11 bases. The CDR3 runs to 14 residues. The CDR3 DNA sequence: TGCGCCAGCAGCGTAACAGGGCAGAACACTGAAGCTTTCTTT. It encodes CASSVTGQNTEAFF.

Of note for this clone: Other DNA sequences of this sample code for an identical CDR3. The V and J genes are TRBV28 and TRBJ1-5; 8 nucleotides align to TRBD1. The germline gives CDR1 MDHEN, CDR2 SYDVKM. V was clipped by 6 bases and J by 2 bases; unmatched bases: 6. CDR3 size: 15 residues. CDR3 in DNA: TGTGCCAGCAGCTCTGGACAGGGTGGCAATCAGCCCCAGCATTTT. Amino acids: CASSSGQGGNQPQHF.